The clone carrying this T cell receptor beta chain is large. Its antigen is currently unknown. The data stem from a study of circulating CD8 cells and anti-PD-1 response in melanoma. The overall study: Treatment was intravenous nivolumab at 3 mg/kg every 2 weeks. Response groups: complete/partial responders versus stable/progressive non-responders. General study findings and limits: Subset repertoires were largely private at M1, with under 7% shared. Replicates were generally not done for experiments.

Unmatched junction bases numbered 12, after V lost 0 bases and J lost 5 bases. CDR3 length: 17 residues. Germline CDR1 LGHNA, CDR2 YSLEER. Live CD3+CD8+TCRalphabeta+ cells were sorted into four subsets by PD-1 and/or TIGIT. Using approximately 15 ng of total RNA, TCR libraries were made with the QIAseq Immune Repertoire TCR panel. Each CDR3 protein gets one entry after TCRdb re-called the reads with MiXCR. The table lists about 450 distinct CDR3 sequences, around 10% of them singletons, with about three fifths in the top ten. This sequence originates from a human donor with melanoma. This specimen was CD8+ T cells from PBMCs, taken at baseline or after one month of anti-PD-1 therapy (not recorded which). The V call is TRBV4-3, the J call TRBJ1-2, with 7 bases that match TRBD1. The CDR3 sequence: CASSQDWDGEQGYGYTF. CDR3 coding DNA: TGCGCCAGCAGCCAAGACTGGGACGGAGAACAGGGGTATGGCTACACCTTC.